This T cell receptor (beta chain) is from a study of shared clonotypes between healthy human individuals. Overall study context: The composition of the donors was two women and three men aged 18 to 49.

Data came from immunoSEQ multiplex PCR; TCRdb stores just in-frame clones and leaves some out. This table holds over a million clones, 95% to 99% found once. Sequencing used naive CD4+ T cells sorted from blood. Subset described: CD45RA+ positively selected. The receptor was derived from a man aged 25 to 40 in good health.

The CDR3 loop is CASSQGGGRLAGSETQYF. The DNA for the CDR3 is TGTGCCAGCAGCCAAGGAGGGGGGAGACTAGCGGGATCAGAGACCCAGTACTTC. The chain recombines TRBV4-2 with TRBJ2-5; 11 bases map to TRBD2. CDR1 and CDR2 from the germline V gene are LGHNA and YNFKEQ. CDR3 length equals 18 residues. V lost 1 base, J lost 4 bases, and 11 bases stayed unmatched.